This T cell receptor (beta chain) was captured in a study of shared clonotypes between healthy human individuals. The V gene's germline CDR1 is MDHEN and CDR2 SYDVKM. The CDR3 has 13 residues. With V trimmed by 5 bases and J by 8 bases, 5 bases remained unmatched. Some clones are missing from TCRdb's copy, which holds only in-frame ones; the method was immunoSEQ multiplex PCR. The sample lists about 980,000 clones, about three quarters seen once, with over 1.3% in the top ten. This clonotype was obtained from a man younger than 35 in good health. This chain connects TRBV28 to TRBJ1-2, with 10 bases identical to TRBD1. Material for sequencing was memory CD4+ T cells sorted from blood. Subset given: CD45RA-negative fraction. The CDR3 DNA reads TGTGCCAGCAGTACCTGGGACAGGGGCGGCTACACCTTC. This gives the protein CASSTWDRGGYTF.